The T cell receptor beta chain under discussion was sequenced for a study of blood T cell repertoires in COVID-19. Generated by immunoSEQ multiplex PCR, the TCRdb table keeps only in-frame clones and is missing some. The repertoire includes under 25,000 clones, 80% to 90% of them detected once, and approximately 17% sits in the top ten. Germline values: CDR1 MNHEY, CDR2 SVGAGI. The CDR3 covers 11 residues. V shed 6 bases and J shed 5 bases, with 7 bases lying between them. The sequence derives from an elderly woman with acute or convalescent COVID-19. This chain joins TRBV6-5 and TRBJ2-5, with D unclear. The sample comprised peripheral blood. This CDR3 is CASSQLETQYF. The CDR3 nucleotides read TGTGCCAGCAGCCAACTGGAGACCCAGTACTTC.